The 24 T cell receptor beta chains listed next were all sequenced from one sample in a study of blood T cell repertoires in COVID-19 (dated by TCRdb to about 2020). Libraries came from the immunoSEQ multiplex PCR assay. The table was pulled from immuneACCESS by TCRdb, which kept in-frame rearrangements only. Such tables lose some clones; where checked, under half of the loss comes from unresolved V genes, and the rest has no known cause. The sample table records about 120,000 clones; 90% of these occur just once. Of the sample, 1.5% to 2% falls within the top ten clones. Sequenced sample: peripheral blood. Receptor source: a human donor with active COVID-19. The donor label of this sample is uncertain.

The chain combines TRBV11-2 with TRBJ2-1; TRBD1 agrees at 7 bases. The V segment lost 3 bases and the J segment 7 bases; nucleotides outside the gene matches: 0. Per the germline V gene, CDR1 is SGHAT and CDR2 is FQNNGV. The CDR3 consists of 12 residues. In nucleotides, the CDR3 is TGTGCCAGCAGCTTCAGGGGGAATGAGCAGTTCTTC. Residues: CASSFRGNEQFF. Using reference TRBV11-2 and TRBJ2-1 for the parts outside the CDR3, the full variable domain is EAGVAQSPRYKIIEKRQSVAFWCNPISGHATLYWYQQILGQGPKLLIQFQNNGVVDDSQLPKDRFSAERLKGVDSTLKIQPAKLEDSAVYLCASSFRGNEQFFGPGTRLTVL.

This chain links TRBV27 with TRBJ2-3, with D perhaps matching TRBD2 (6 bases). V was pared by 5 bases and J by 4 bases, with 13 bases between. Germline loops: CDR1 MNHEY, CDR2 SMNVEV (reference sequence). The CDR3 contains 14 residues. The chain's CDR3 is CASSPRLEPDTQYF. Here the CDR3 DNA reads TGTGCCAGCAGTCCACGACTAGAACCAGATACGCAGTATTTT.

This chain uses TRBV6-5 with TRBJ2-2, with TRBD2 as a possible D gene (6 bases). CDR3 length equals 14 residues. The germline V gene encodes CDR1 MNHEY and CDR2 SVGAGI. Trimming removed 8 bases from V and 4 bases from J, with 14 bases in between. The CDR3 sequence is CASRGFGSTGELFF. The CDR3 bases are TGTGCCAGCCGGGGGTTCGGATCCACCGGGGAGCTGTTTTTT.

The gene calls are TRBV7-3 and TRBJ2-3; TRBD1 aligns across 8 bases. CDR3 length equals 15 residues. Germline V gene data show CDR1 as SGHTA and CDR2 as FQGTGA. Germline trimming cut 4 bases from V and 6 bases from J; bases unmatched to any gene: 9. The CDR3 loop reads CASSYRRTGSDTQYF. Here the CDR3 DNA reads TGTGCCAGCAGCTACCGCCGGACAGGGTCGGATACGCAGTATTTT.

The rearrangement uses TRBV10-3 and TRBJ2-2; TRBD2 matches at 14 bases. Per germline, CDR1 ENHRY and CDR2 SYGVKD. J gave up 1 base and V 9 bases, and 7 bases lay outside the gene matches. The CDR3 has 17 residues. DNA for the CDR3: TGTGCCATAAGGACTAGCGGGGGGTCCTTGAACACCGGGGAGCTGTTTTTT. Its protein is CAIRTSGGSLNTGELFF.

The gene calls are TRBV2 and TRBJ1-3, with TRBD1 matching 8 bases. The CDR3 consists of 15 residues. V lost 6 bases to trimming and J lost 0 bases; unmatched junction nucleotides: 4. From germline, CDR1 is SNHLY and CDR2 FYNNEI. The DNA for the CDR3 is TGTGCCAGCAGGACAGGGGCTTACTCTGGAAACACCATATATTTT. Translating gives CASRTGAYSGNTIYF.

The rearrangement joins TRBV4-1 to TRBJ1-2; a possible D gene is TRBD1 (6 bases). Trimming took 3 bases from V and 6 from J, leaving 17 bases between them. The CDR3 loop spans 15 amino acids. Looked up from germline, CDR1 is MGHRA and CDR2 is YSYEKL. The CDR3 here is CASSHSLGGADGYTF. In nucleotides, the CDR3 is TGCGCCAGCAGCCATTCATTAGGGGGGGCGGATGGCTACACCTTC.

V gene TRBV7-6 combines with J gene TRBJ2-5; 7 bases line up with TRBD1. J lost 7 bases, V lost 2 bases, and 7 bases had no gene match. The germline V gene has CDR1 SGHVS and CDR2 FNYEAQ. There are 14 residues in the CDR3. Written as DNA, the CDR3 is TGTGCCAGCAGCTTACCGGACAGGTTTGCGACCCAGTACTTC. It yields the protein CASSLPDRFATQYF.

Here the CDR3 reads CASSGQSLNTEAFF. Here the CDR3 DNA reads TGTGCCAGCAGTGGACAGTCCTTAAACACTGAAGCTTTCTTT. V usage is TRBV2 and J usage is TRBJ1-1, with D perhaps matching TRBD1 (5 bases). Trimming pared 4 bases from V and 2 bases from J, leaving 11 bases between. The CDR3 is 14 residues long. In germline, CDR1 is SNHLY, CDR2 FYNNEI. Using reference TRBV2 and TRBJ1-1 for the parts outside the CDR3, the full variable domain is EPEVTQTPSHQVTQMGQEVILRCVPISNHLYFYWYRQILGQKVEFLVSFYNNEISEKSEIFDDQFSVERPDGSNFTLKIRSTKLEDSAMYFCASSGQSLNTEAFFGQGTRLTVV.

V and J are TRBV28 and TRBJ1-3; a weak D match, TRBD1 (5 bases). This CDR3 region has 18 residues. From germline, CDR1 is MDHEN and CDR2 SYDVKM. Between the trimmed V and J ends, which lost 6 bases and 4 bases, there was a span of 25 bases. For the CDR3, the DNA is TGTGCCAGCAGAATACGGGGACGGGTCCCGGGAGAGGGAAACACCATATATTTT. Translating gives CASRIRGRVPGEGNTIYF.

This sequence joins TRBV7-2 and TRBJ1-4, with a tentative D call TRBD1 (6 bases). The CDR3 contains 15 residues. Germline-derived CDR1 and CDR2 are SGHTA and FQGNSA. V was clipped by 6 bases and J by 5 bases, with 16 bases between them. The CDR3, as DNA: TGTGCCAGCAGAGGGGGGGTAACGGTGAATGAAAAACTGTTTTTT. Amino acids: CASRGGVTVNEKLFF.

This clone was picked up one time. The V gene is TRBV29-1, the J gene TRBJ2-5; 9 nucleotides line up with TRBD2. Trimming at V came to 4 bases and at J to 0 bases, leaving 9 bases not matched to a gene. Germline V CDR1 and CDR2: SQVTM, ANQGSEA. This CDR3 contains 16 residues. DNA for the CDR3: TGCAGCGTTGGTGGGCTAGCGGGATACAACCAAGAGACCCAGTACTTC. Protein product: CSVGGLAGYNQETQYF. Combining the CDR3 with reference TRBV29-1 and TRBJ2-5 gives the whole variable domain SAVISQKPSRDICQRGTSLTIQCQVDSQVTMMFWYRQQPGQSLTLIATANQGSEATYESGFVIDKFPISRPNLTFSTLTVSNMSPEDSSIYLCSVGGLAGYNQETQYFGPGTRLLVL.

The rearrangement joins TRBV4-3 to TRBJ1-6; D remains ambiguous. Trimming shortened V by 2 bases and J by 7 bases, and 3 bases separated the two germline ends. The length of the CDR3 is 12 residues. Germline V gene lookup returns CDR1 LGHNA and CDR2 YSLEER. The DNA for the CDR3 is TGCGCCAGCAGCCAACAGAATTCACCCCTCCACTTT. Translating it yields CASSQQNSPLHF.

The chain is built from TRBV5-1 and TRBJ2-3; 9 nucleotides agree with TRBD1. Germline CDR1 SGHRS, CDR2 YFSETQ. The CDR3 has 14 amino acids. V lost 4 bases to trimming and J lost 5 bases; unmatched junction nucleotides: 5. This CDR3 reads CASSTGGALDTQYF. The DNA for the CDR3 is TGCGCCAGCAGCACAGGGGGCGCTTTAGATACGCAGTATTTT.

The chain combines TRBV5-8 with TRBJ2-1; D is perhaps TRBD2 (5 bases). This CDR3 spans 12 amino acids. Per the germline V gene, CDR1 is SGHTS and CDR2 is YDEGEE. Trimming took off 4 bases at V and 15 bases at J, with 17 bases between the two ends. CDR3 protein: CASSVIRGRRFF. CDR3 sequence (DNA): TGTGCCAGCAGCGTGATCCGGGGTCGAAGGTTCTTC. The entire variable domain, with the rest obtained from reference TRBV5-8 and TRBJ2-1, is as follows: EAGVTQSPTHLIKTRGQQATLRCSPISGHTSVYWYQQALGLGLQFLLWYDEGEERNRGNFPPRFSGRQFPNYSSELNVNALELEDSALYLCASSVIRGRRFFGPGTRLTVL.

This clone was found once. This rearrangement joins TRBV9 to TRBJ2-1, with 13 nucleotides matching TRBD2. Germline values: CDR1 SGDLS, CDR2 YYNGEE. The junction had 6 bases not matched to a gene; V was cut back by 3 bases and J by 9 bases. The CDR3 has 15 residues. Written as DNA, the CDR3 is TGTGCCAGCAGCGCCAGGACTAGCGGGGGTGGTGAGCAGTTCTTC. Residues: CASSARTSGGGEQFF.

The genes are TRBV9 and TRBJ1-4; possibly TRBD1 for D (6 bases). The CDR3 spans 15 residues. Germline-derived CDR1 and CDR2 are SGDLS and YYNGEE. V was clipped by 4 bases and J by 4 bases, with 14 bases between them. The CDR3: CASSPRWGHNEKLFF. The CDR3 DNA sequence: TGTGCCAGCAGCCCGCGGTGGGGACATAATGAAAAACTGTTTTTT. Full variable domain (remainder filled in from reference TRBV9 and TRBJ1-4): DSGVTQTPKHLITATGQRVTLRCSPRSGDLSVYWYQQSLDQGLQFLIQYYNGEERAKGNILERFSAQQFPDLHSELNLSSLELGDSALYFCASSPRWGHNEKLFFGSGTQLSVL.

The CDR3 loop is CASSNTVEQYF. CDR3 bases: TGTGCCAGCAGCAATACGGTCGAGCAGTACTTC. The chain joins TRBV11-2 to TRBJ2-7; D not resolved. Germline-derived CDR1 and CDR2 are SGHAT and FQNNGV. The CDR3 runs to 11 residues. V was clipped by 5 bases and J by 6 bases, with 8 bases between them.

The chain is built from TRBV19 and TRBJ1-1, with no clear D. V was trimmed by 4 bases and J by 3 bases, leaving 3 bases between them. The germline CDR1 and CDR2 sequences are LNHDA and SQIVND (reference sequence). CDR3 length equals 11 residues. The CDR3 loop reads CASSTYTEAFF. The CDR3 nucleotides are TGTGCCAGTAGTACCTACACTGAAGCTTTCTTT.

The gene calls are TRBV3-1 (or the pseudogene TRBV3-2) and TRBJ2-1; 9 nucleotides match TRBD2. Trimming took 10 bases from V and 5 from J; bases not matched to a gene: 9. The CDR3 is 14 amino acids. Germline V CDR1 and CDR2: LGHDT, YNNKEL (reference sequence). In DNA, the CDR3 is TGTGCCACGAACAGCGGGGGGCACGACAATGAGCAGTTCTTC. Amino acid sequence: CATNSGGHDNEQFF.

This rearrangement joins TRBV23-1 to TRBJ2-1; D may be TRBD2 (7 bases). TRBV23-1 is an ORF for which the function is uncertain. The V and J ends lost 0 bases and 10 bases respectively, with 16 bases between them. CDR3 length: 15 residues. The CDR3, as DNA: TGCGCCAGCAGTCAATCACTTGGGGGGGCTGGGGAGCAGTTCTTC. Translation: CASSQSLGGAGEQFF.

The gene calls are TRBV5-1 and TRBJ1-1, with D possibly being TRBD1 (5 bases). The germline CDR1 and CDR2 sequences are SGHRS and YFSETQ. The CDR3 is 15 residues long. V was cut by 0 bases and J by 3 bases, with 12 bases left in between. Here the CDR3 reads CASSLVAGQHTEAFF. The DNA for the CDR3 is TGCGCCAGCAGCTTGGTGGCAGGGCAACACACTGAAGCTTTCTTT.

The chain has TRBV28 and TRBJ2-1, with 7 positions matching TRBD2. This CDR3 has 11 amino acids. V lost 5 bases, J lost 10 bases, and 2 bases stayed unmatched. CDR1 MDHEN and CDR2 SYDVKM come from the germline V gene. The DNA of the CDR3 is TGTGCCAGCAGTGCACTAGCGGAGCAGTTCTTC. This translates into CASSALAEQFF.

V gene TRBV6-5 combines with J gene TRBJ2-7, with a weak D call TRBD2 (5 bases). The V and J ends lost 10 bases and 7 bases respectively, with 11 bases between them. The CDR3 is made up of 10 amino acids. Germline-derived CDR1 and CDR2 are MNHEY and SVGAGI. CDR3 in DNA: TGTGCCACCTTCGGGATAGAGCAGTACTTC. Amino acids: CATFGIEQYF.